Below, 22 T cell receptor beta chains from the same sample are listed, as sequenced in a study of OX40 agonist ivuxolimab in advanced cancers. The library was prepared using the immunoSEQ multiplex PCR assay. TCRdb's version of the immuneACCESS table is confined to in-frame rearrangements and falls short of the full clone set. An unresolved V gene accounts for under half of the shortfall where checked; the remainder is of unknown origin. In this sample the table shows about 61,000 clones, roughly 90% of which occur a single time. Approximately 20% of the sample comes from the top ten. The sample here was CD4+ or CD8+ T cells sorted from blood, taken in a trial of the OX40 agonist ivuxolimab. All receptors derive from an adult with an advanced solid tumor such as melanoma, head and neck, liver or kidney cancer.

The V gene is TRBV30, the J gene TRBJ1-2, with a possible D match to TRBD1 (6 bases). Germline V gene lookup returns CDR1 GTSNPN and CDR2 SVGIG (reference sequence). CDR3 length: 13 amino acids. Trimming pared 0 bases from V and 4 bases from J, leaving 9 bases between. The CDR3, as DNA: TGTGCCTGGAGTGTTGGACAGAGCTATGGCTACACCTTC. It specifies CAWSVGQSYGYTF.

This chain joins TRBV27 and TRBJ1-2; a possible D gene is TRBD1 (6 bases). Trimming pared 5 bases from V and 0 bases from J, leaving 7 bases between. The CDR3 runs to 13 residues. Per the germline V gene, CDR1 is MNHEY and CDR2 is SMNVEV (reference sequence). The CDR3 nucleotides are TGTGCCAGCAGTACAGGGCCTAACTATGGCTACACCTTC. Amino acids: CASSTGPNYGYTF.

The CDR3 DNA is TGCGCCAGCAGCCAAGAACGGAATCAGCCCCAGCATTTT. Encoded protein: CASSQERNQPQHF. The chain combines TRBV4-3 with TRBJ1-5; D is unclear. CDR3 length: 13 residues. Germline CDR1 and CDR2: LGHNA and YSLEER. V gave up 0 bases and J gave up 4 bases, with 4 bases separating them.

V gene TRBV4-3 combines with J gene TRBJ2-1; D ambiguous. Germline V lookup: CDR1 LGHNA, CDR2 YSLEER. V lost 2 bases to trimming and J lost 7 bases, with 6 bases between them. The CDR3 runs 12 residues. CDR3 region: CASSQTPNEQFF. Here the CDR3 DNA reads TGCGCCAGCAGCCAAACCCCGAATGAGCAGTTCTTC.

The CDR3 nucleotides are TGTGCCAGCAGATTGCGAGGCCCCGCCGGCAATGAGCAGTTCTTC. It codes for CASRLRGPAGNEQFF. The gene calls are TRBV2 and TRBJ2-1; unclear D gene. The germline V gene has CDR1 SNHLY and CDR2 FYNNEI. CDR3 length: 15 residues. V lost 6 bases and J lost 6, with 18 bases in between.

The DNA of the CDR3 is TGTGCCAGCAGCTTTGTTTCCCCACCCCAGCATTTT. Translating it yields CASSFVSPPQHF. V and J are TRBV28 and TRBJ1-5; the D is unclear. This CDR3 has 12 residues. V was shortened by 6 bases and J by 10 bases, with 13 bases between the two germline ends. Germline-derived CDR1 and CDR2 are MDHEN and SYDVKM.

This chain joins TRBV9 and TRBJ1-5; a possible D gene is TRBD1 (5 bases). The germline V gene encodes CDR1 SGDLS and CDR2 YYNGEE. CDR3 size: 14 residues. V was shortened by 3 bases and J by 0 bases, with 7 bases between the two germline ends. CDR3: CASSGGLSNQPQHF. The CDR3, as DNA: TGTGCCAGCAGCGGGGGACTTAGCAATCAGCCCCAGCATTTT. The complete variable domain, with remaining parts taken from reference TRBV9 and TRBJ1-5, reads DSGVTQTPKHLITATGQRVTLRCSPRSGDLSVYWYQQSLDQGLQFLIQYYNGEERAKGNILERFSAQQFPDLHSELNLSSLELGDSALYFCASSGGLSNQPQHFGDGTRLSIL.

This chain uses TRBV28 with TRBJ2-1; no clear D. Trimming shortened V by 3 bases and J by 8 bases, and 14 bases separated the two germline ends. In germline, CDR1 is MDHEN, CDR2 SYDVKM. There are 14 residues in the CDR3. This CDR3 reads CASSFKGGSDEQFF. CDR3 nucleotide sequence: TGTGCCAGCAGTTTCAAGGGTGGATCAGATGAGCAGTTCTTC.

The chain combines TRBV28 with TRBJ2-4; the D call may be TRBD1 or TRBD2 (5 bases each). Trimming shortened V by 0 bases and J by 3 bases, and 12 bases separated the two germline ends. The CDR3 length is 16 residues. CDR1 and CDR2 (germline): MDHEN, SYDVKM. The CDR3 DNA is TGTGCCAGCAGTTTATGGGGGGAGTATGTCAAAAACATTCAGTACTTC. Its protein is CASSLWGEYVKNIQYF.

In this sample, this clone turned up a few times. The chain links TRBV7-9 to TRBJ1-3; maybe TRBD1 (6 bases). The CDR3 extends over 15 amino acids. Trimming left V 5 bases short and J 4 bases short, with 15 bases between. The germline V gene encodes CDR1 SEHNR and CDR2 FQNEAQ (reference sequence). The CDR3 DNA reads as TGTGCCAGCAGCCCGAAAACAGGGTCCGGAAACACCATATATTTT. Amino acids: CASSPKTGSGNTIYF.

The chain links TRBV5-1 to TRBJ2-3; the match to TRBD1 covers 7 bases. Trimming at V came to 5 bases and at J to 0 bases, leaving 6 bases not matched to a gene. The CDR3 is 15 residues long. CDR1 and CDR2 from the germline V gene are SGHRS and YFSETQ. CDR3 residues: CASSFDRASTDTQYF. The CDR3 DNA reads TGCGCCAGCAGTTTCGACAGGGCAAGCACAGATACGCAGTATTTT.

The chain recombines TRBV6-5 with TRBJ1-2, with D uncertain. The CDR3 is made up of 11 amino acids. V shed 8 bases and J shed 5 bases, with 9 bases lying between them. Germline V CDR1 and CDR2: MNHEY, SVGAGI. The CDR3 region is CASFGLYGYTF. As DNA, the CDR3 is TGTGCCAGCTTCGGGCTGTATGGCTACACCTTC.

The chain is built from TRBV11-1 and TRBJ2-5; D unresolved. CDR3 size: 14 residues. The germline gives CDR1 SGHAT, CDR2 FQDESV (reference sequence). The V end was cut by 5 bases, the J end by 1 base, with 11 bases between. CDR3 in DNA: TGTGCCAGCAGCCATATGGGCAGCCAAGAGACCCAGTACTTC. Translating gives CASSHMGSQETQYF.

The CDR3 reads CASSLEGNYGYTF. CDR3 coding DNA: TGTGCCAGCAGTTTAGAAGGAAACTATGGCTACACCTTC. The J gene is TRBJ1-2, the V gene TRBV28, with unresolved D. Germline lookup yields CDR1 MDHEN and CDR2 SYDVKM. V was pared by 2 bases and J by 2 bases, with 6 bases between. The CDR3 is 13 amino acids.

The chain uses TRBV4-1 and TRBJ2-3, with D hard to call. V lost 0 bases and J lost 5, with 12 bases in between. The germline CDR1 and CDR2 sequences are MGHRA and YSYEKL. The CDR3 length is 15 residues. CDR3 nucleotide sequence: TGCGCCAGCAGCCAAGAGAAGAGGCTCGGAGATACGCAGTATTTT. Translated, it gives CASSQEKRLGDTQYF.

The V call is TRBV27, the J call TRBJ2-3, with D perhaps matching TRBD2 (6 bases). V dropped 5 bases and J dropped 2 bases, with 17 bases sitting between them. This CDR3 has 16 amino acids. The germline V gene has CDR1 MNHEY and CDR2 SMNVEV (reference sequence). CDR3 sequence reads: CASSPREWPVTDTQYF. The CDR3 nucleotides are TGTGCCAGCAGTCCCCGGGAGTGGCCAGTCACAGATACGCAGTATTTT.

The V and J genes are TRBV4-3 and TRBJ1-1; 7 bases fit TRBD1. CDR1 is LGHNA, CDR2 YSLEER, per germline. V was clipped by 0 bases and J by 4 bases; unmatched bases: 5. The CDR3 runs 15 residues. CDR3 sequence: CASSQDPAGGTEAFF. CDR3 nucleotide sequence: TGCGCCAGCAGCCAAGATCCGGCAGGGGGCACTGAAGCTTTCTTT.

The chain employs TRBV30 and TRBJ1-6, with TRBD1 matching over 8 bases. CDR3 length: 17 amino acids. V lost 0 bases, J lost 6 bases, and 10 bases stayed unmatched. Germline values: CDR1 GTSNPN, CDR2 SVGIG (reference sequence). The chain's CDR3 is CAWSVLAPGQGNSPLHF. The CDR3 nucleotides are TGTGCCTGGAGTGTACTGGCCCCCGGACAGGGTAATTCACCCCTCCACTTT.

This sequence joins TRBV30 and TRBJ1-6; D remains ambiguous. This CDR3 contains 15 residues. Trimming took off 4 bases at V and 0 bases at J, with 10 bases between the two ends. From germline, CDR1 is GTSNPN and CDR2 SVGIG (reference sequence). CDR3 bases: TGTGCCTGGACTAGAGGGTACTCCTATAATTCACCCCTCCACTTT. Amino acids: CAWTRGYSYNSPLHF.

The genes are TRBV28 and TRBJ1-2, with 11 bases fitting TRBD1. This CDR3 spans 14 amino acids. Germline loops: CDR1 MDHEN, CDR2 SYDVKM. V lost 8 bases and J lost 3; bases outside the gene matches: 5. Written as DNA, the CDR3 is TGTGCCAGCGGAAGGACAGGGGGCCACTATGGCTACACCTTC. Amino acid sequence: CASGRTGGHYGYTF.

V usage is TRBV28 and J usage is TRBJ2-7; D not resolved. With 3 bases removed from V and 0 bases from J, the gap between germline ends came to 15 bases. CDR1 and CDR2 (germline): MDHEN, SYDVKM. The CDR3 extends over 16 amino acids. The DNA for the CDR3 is TGTGCCAGCAGTTTGACTGGACGGTCGTACTCCTACGAGCAGTACTTC. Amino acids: CASSLTGRSYSYEQYF.

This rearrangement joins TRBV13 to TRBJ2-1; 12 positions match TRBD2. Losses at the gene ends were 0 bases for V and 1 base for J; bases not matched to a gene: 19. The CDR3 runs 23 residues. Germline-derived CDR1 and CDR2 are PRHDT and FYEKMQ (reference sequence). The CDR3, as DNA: TGTGCCAGCAGCTTAGGCCCCTTGGGGGCTAGCGGGAGGGGAGACACTTCCTACAATGAGCAGTTCTTC. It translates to CASSLGPLGASGRGDTSYNEQFF.